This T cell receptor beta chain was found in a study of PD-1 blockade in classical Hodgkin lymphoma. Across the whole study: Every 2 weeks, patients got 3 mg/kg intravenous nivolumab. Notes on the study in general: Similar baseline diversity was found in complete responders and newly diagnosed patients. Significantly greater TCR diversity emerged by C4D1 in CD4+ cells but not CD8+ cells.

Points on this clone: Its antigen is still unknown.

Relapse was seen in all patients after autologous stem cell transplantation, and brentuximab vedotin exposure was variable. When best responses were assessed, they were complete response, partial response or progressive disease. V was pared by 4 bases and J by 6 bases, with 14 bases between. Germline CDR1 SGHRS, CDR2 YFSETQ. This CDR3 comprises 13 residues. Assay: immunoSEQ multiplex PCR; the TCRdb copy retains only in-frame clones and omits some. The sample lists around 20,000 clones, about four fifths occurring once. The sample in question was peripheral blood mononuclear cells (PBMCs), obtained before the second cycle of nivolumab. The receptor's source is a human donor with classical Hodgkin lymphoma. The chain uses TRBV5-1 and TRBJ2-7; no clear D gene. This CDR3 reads CASSASAVGEQYF. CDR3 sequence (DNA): TGCGCCAGCAGCGCCTCCGCCGTCGGCGAGCAGTACTTC.